The next 2 T cell receptor beta chains were all read from a single sample in a study of T cell responses to AZD1222 COVID-19 vaccine. Measured with immunoSEQ multiplex PCR; TCRdb has only the in-frame clones, and not every one. Found here are about 100,000 clones, 93% of them singletons; the top ten hold 4% to 5.5%. This specimen was peripheral blood, taken on day 0 of AZD1222 vaccination. These receptors came from an adult in good health.

The rearrangement joins TRBV28 to TRBJ2-6, with D hard to call. Germline assignment: CDR1 MDHEN and CDR2 SYDVKM. Trimming pared 3 bases from V and 0 bases from J, leaving 3 bases between. The CDR3 totals 14 residues. The CDR3 DNA sequence: TGTGCCAGCAGTTTTTTCTCTGGGGCCAACGTCCTGACTTTC. Protein: CASSFFSGANVLTF.

The chain employs TRBV28 and TRBJ1-5; D ambiguous. The length of the CDR3 is 14 residues. CDR1 and CDR2 (germline): MDHEN, SYDVKM. The V end lost 4 bases, the J end lost 0 bases, and 7 bases lay between the germline ends. The CDR3 protein is CASSSRYSNQPQHF. CDR3 in DNA: TGTGCCAGCAGTTCTAGGTATAGCAATCAGCCCCAGCATTTT.